This TCR beta chain was obtained from a study of T cells in Graves' hyperthyroidism and ophthalmopathy. Diagnoses were established using clinical symptoms, serum thyroxine and TRAb, thyroid ultrasound and orbital computed tomography. The ends were cut back, 3 bases at V and 0 bases at J, with 12 bases in the middle. CDR1 is KGHSH and CDR2 is LQKENI in the germline V gene. This CDR3 is built from 15 residues. There are many counts of this clonotype. RNA transcripts provided the source from which TCR beta CDR3 regions were amplified. TCR CDR3 regions were first amplified by RT-PCR with HTBI primers. Each CDR3 protein gets one entry after TCRdb re-called the multiplex PCR reads with MiXCR. The data hold 250,000 or so distinct CDR3 sequences, with over 12% observed a single time.

The receptor's source is a woman in her fifties or sixties with Graves' hyperthyroidism that later progressed to Graves' ophthalmopathy. The chain combines TRBV18 with TRBJ2-7; the D is unclear. Sequencing used blood. CDR3 nucleotides: TGTGCCAGCTCACCCCCCGGCGAAAGCTCCTACGAGCAGTACTTC. Its translation is CASSPPGESSYEQYF.